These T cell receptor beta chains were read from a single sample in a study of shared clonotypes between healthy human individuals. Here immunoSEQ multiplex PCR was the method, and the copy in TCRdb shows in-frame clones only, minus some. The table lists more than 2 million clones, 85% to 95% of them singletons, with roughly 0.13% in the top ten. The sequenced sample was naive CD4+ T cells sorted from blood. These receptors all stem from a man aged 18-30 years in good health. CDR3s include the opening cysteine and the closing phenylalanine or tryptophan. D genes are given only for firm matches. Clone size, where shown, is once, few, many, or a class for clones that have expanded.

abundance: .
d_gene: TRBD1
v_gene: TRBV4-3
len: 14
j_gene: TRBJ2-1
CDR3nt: TGCGCCAGCAGCCTACAGGGGGTAGACAATGAGCAGTTCTTC
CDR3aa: CASSLQGVDNEQFF

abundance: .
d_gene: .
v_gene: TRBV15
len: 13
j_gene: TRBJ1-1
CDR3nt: TGTGCCACCAGCAGGGGGCTCGAGACTGAAGCTTTCTTT
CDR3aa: CATSRGLETEAFF

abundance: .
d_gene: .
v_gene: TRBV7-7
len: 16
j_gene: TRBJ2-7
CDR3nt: TGTGCTAGCAGCTTAGGTAAAGGGCGTGAGACGAGGGAGCAGTACTTC
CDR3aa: CASSLGKGRETREQYF

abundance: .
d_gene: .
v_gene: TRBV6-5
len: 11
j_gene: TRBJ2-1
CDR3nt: TGTGCCAGCAGTTCCGGGCATGAGCAGTTCTTC
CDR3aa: CASSSGHEQFF

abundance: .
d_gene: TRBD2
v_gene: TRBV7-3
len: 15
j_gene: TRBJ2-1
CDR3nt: TGTGCCAGCAGCTTCCATAGCGGGGGGCCCAATGAGCAGTTCTTC
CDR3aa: CASSFHSGGPNEQFF

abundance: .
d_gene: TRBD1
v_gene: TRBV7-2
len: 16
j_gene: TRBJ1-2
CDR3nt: TGTGCCAGCAGCTCAGTGACAGGGGTAGGGTCTGGTGGCTACACCTTC
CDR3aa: CASSSVTGVGSGGYTF

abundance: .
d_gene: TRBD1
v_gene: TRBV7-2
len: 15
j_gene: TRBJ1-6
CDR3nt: TGTGCCAGCAGCTCAAGGGGGCAGGGGAGTTCACCCCTCCACTTT
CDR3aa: CASSSRGQGSSPLHF

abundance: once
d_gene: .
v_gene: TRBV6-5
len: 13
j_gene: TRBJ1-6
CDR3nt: TGTGCCAGCAGTCCCACGGCAAATTCACCCCTCCACTTT
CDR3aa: CASSPTANSPLHF

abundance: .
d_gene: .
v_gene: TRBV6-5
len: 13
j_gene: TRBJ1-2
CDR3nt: TGTGCCAGCAGGGAGGGGGGGCTGTCTGGCTACACCTTC
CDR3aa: CASREGGLSGYTF

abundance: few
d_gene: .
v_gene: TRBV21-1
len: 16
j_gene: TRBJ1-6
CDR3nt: TGTGCCAGCAGCAAAACCGGACGGAGCCCAAATTCACCCCTCCACTTT
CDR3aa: CASSKTGRSPNSPLHF

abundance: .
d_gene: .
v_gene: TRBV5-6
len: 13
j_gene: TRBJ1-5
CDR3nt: TGTGCCAGCAGCTTTGCAGGGAGAAGTGCCCAGCATTTT
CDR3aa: CASSFAGRSAQHF

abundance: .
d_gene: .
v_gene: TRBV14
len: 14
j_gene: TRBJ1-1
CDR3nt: TGTGCCAGCAGCCAGCAGGGGCAGAACACTGAAGCTTTCTTT
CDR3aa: CASSQQGQNTEAFF

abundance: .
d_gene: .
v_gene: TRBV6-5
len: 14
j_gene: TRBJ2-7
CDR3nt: TGTGCCAGCAGGCCGACAGGGAGGTCCTACGAGCAGTACTTC
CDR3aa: CASRPTGRSYEQYF

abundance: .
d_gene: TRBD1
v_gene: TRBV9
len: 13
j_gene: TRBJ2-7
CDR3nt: TGTGCCAGCAGCATCGGGACAGCCTACGAGCAGTACTTC
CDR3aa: CASSIGTAYEQYF

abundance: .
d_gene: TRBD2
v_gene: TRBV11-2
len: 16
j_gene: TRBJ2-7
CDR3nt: TGTGCCAGCAGCTTAGCCCTAGCGGGAGGGCCCTTCGAGCAGTACTTC
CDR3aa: CASSLALAGGPFEQYF

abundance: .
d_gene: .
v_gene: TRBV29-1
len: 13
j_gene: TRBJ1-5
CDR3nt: TGCAGCGTTGGGCAGGGCCTCAATCAGCCCCAGCATTTT
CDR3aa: CSVGQGLNQPQHF

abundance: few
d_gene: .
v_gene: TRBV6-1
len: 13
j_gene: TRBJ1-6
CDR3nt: TGTGCCAGTGGGGTGGGGGTTAGTTCACCCCTCCACTTT
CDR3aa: CASGVGVSSPLHF